A selection of T cell receptor beta chains follows, all from one sample in a study of cytomegalovirus exposure and HLA in healthy donors. TCRdb keeps only in-frame clones here, not all; method: immunoSEQ multiplex PCR. The table records about 220,000 clones, approximately 90% of them present only once. Sequenced input: PBMCs. The receptor set was obtained from a woman younger than 30 in good health and CMV-seronegative. Each CDR3 is given with its conserved first and last residue. Each record gives: CDR3 DNA, CDR3 protein, D gene, J gene, clone size, V gene. A D gene is named only where the DNA matches it firmly. Not all rows give a size; the values are once, few, many and, for expanded clones, a class.

cdr3_nt: TGTGCCAGCACCCAGGGAACAGGTAAACTGTTTTTT; cdr3_aa: CASTQGTGKLFF; d_call: NA; j_call: TRBJ1-4; clone_size: NA; v_call: TRBV28
cdr3_nt: TGCGCCAGCAGCTTGGTGGGACAGGGGCGAGGGTACGAGCAGTACTTC; cdr3_aa: CASSLVGQGRGYEQYF; d_call: TRBD1; j_call: TRBJ2-7; clone_size: NA; v_call: TRBV5-1
cdr3_nt: TGTGCCAGTAGTCCCCTAAGGGACATTAGGCCTGAAGCTTTCTTT; cdr3_aa: CASSPLRDIRPEAFF; d_call: NA; j_call: TRBJ1-1; clone_size: NA; v_call: TRBV19
cdr3_nt: TGCAGCGTTGAACTTAGCAGGGCACAAGAGACCCAGTACTTC; cdr3_aa: CSVELSRAQETQYF; d_call: NA; j_call: TRBJ2-5; clone_size: NA; v_call: TRBV29-1
cdr3_nt: TGTGCCAGCGCTATCCGGGGACTAGCGGAGATCTACAATGAGCAGTTCTTC; cdr3_aa: CASAIRGLAEIYNEQFF; d_call: TRBD2; j_call: TRBJ2-1; clone_size: NA; v_call: TRBV27
cdr3_nt: TGTGCCAGCAGTTCCAGGGACAGCTACGAGCAGTACTTC; cdr3_aa: CASSSRDSYEQYF; d_call: TRBD1; j_call: TRBJ2-7; clone_size: NA; v_call: TRBV28
cdr3_nt: TGTGCCAGTAGTACCGCAACTAATGAAAAACTGTTTTTT; cdr3_aa: CASSTATNEKLFF; d_call: NA; j_call: TRBJ1-4; clone_size: NA; v_call: TRBV19
cdr3_nt: TGCGCCAGCAGCCAAGTTCCAACAGGGGGGATGTATGAGCAGTTCTTC; cdr3_aa: CASSQVPTGGMYEQFF; d_call: TRBD1; j_call: TRBJ2-1; clone_size: few; v_call: TRBV4-1
cdr3_nt: TGTGCCAGCAGTCACCTGAAGGGAGATGGTTTCTTT; cdr3_aa: CASSHLKGDGFF; d_call: NA; j_call: TRBJ1-1; clone_size: NA; v_call: TRBV6-5
cdr3_nt: TGTGCCACCAGCAGAGACTTCGTACCACAGGGGCCATATAGCAATCAGCCCCAGCATTTT; cdr3_aa: CATSRDFVPQGPYSNQPQHF; d_call: TRBD1; j_call: TRBJ1-5; clone_size: NA; v_call: TRBV15
cdr3_nt: TGTGCCTGGAGCCCTTCTATATACGAGCAGTACTTC; cdr3_aa: CAWSPSIYEQYF; d_call: NA; j_call: TRBJ2-7; clone_size: NA; v_call: TRBV30
cdr3_nt: TGTGCCAGCAGGGAGGACAGAACTACTGAAGCTTTCTTT; cdr3_aa: CASREDRTTEAFF; d_call: NA; j_call: TRBJ1-1; clone_size: NA; v_call: TRBV6-1
cdr3_nt: TGTGCCATCACAGGGGGCGACTATGGCTACACCTTC; cdr3_aa: CAITGGDYGYTF; d_call: TRBD1; j_call: TRBJ1-2; clone_size: NA; v_call: TRBV10-3
cdr3_nt: TGTGCCAGCAGTTACTCGAGTGAAGCTTTCTTT; cdr3_aa: CASSYSSEAFF; d_call: NA; j_call: TRBJ1-1; clone_size: once; v_call: TRBV6-5
cdr3_nt: TGTGCCAGCAGTTTCAATTATTTGAGCACTGAAGCTTTCTTT; cdr3_aa: CASSFNYLSTEAFF; d_call: NA; j_call: TRBJ1-1; clone_size: NA; v_call: TRBV28
cdr3_nt: TGTGCCAGCAGCCCATGGACTAGCGGGATCAATGAGCAGTTCTTC; cdr3_aa: CASSPWTSGINEQFF; d_call: TRBD2; j_call: TRBJ2-1; clone_size: few; v_call: TRBV9
cdr3_nt: TGTGCCAGTAATCCCAACTCCTACAATGAGCAGTTCTTC; cdr3_aa: CASNPNSYNEQFF; d_call: NA; j_call: TRBJ2-1; clone_size: NA; v_call: TRBV19
cdr3_nt: TGTGCCACCAGCAGCCGACTAGCGGGAGTGGGGGAGACCCAGTACTTC; cdr3_aa: CATSSRLAGVGETQYF; d_call: TRBD2; j_call: TRBJ2-5; clone_size: NA; v_call: TRBV15
cdr3_nt: TGTGCCAGCAGCGGAATTACTAGCGGGAGGGATGCCGGGGAGCTGTTTTTT; cdr3_aa: CASSGITSGRDAGELFF; d_call: TRBD2; j_call: TRBJ2-2; clone_size: once; v_call: TRBV9
cdr3_nt: TGTGCCAGCTCCGCAAACCCGGTCGGGGGAAACACCATATATTTT; cdr3_aa: CASSANPVGGNTIYF; d_call: NA; j_call: TRBJ1-3; clone_size: NA; v_call: TRBV18
cdr3_nt: TGCACCAGCAGCCAAGCCGGCGTAGCGGAAAACCCCTACGAGCAGTACTTC; cdr3_aa: CTSSQAGVAENPYEQYF; d_call: NA; j_call: TRBJ2-7; clone_size: NA; v_call: TRBV1
cdr3_nt: TGTGCCAGCAGCCGGGACAGGGGAAGTGTAGCCGGGGAGCTGTTTTTT; cdr3_aa: CASSRDRGSVAGELFF; d_call: TRBD1; j_call: TRBJ2-2; clone_size: NA; v_call: TRBV5-4
cdr3_nt: TGTGCCATCAACTCCCCACTCACTAGTATATATTTT; cdr3_aa: CAINSPLTSIYF; d_call: NA; j_call: TRBJ1-3; clone_size: NA; v_call: TRBV6-1
cdr3_nt: TGTGCCAGCAGCTTCTTAGATGAGCAGTTCTTC; cdr3_aa: CASSFLDEQFF; d_call: NA; j_call: TRBJ2-1; clone_size: NA; v_call: TRBV11-2
cdr3_nt: TGTGCCAGCAGCCCAACAGGGGGCGCTAGCTATGGCTACACCTTC; cdr3_aa: CASSPTGGASYGYTF; d_call: TRBD1; j_call: TRBJ1-2; clone_size: NA; v_call: TRBV11-2
cdr3_nt: TGTGCGAGGGGGTCTCCCTACGAGCAGTACTTC; cdr3_aa: CARGSPYEQYF; d_call: NA; j_call: TRBJ2-7; clone_size: NA; v_call: TRBV2
cdr3_nt: TGCGCCAGCAGCTTGTCTAGGCTGGAGACCGGGGAGCTGTTTTTT; cdr3_aa: CASSLSRLETGELFF; d_call: NA; j_call: TRBJ2-2; clone_size: NA; v_call: TRBV5-1
cdr3_nt: TGTGCCAGCAGCCTCAGGACAGACGGCTACACCTTC; cdr3_aa: CASSLRTDGYTF; d_call: NA; j_call: TRBJ1-2; clone_size: NA; v_call: TRBV11-1
cdr3_nt: TGTGCCAGCACCGGCAGTTTGCGGGAGTTCGGAGATACGCAGTATTTT; cdr3_aa: CASTGSLREFGDTQYF; d_call: TRBD2; j_call: TRBJ2-3; clone_size: NA; v_call: TRBV27
cdr3_nt: TGTGCTAGTGGCCCCGACAGGGGCTTTGGAAACACCATATATTTT; cdr3_aa: CASGPDRGFGNTIYF; d_call: TRBD1; j_call: TRBJ1-3; clone_size: NA; v_call: TRBV12-5
cdr3_nt: TGTGCCAGCAGCTTATGGCAGGGTATGAACACTGAAGCTTTCTTT; cdr3_aa: CASSLWQGMNTEAFF; d_call: NA; j_call: TRBJ1-1; clone_size: NA; v_call: TRBV7-9